The present TCR beta chain was sequenced within a study of tumor T cells in aggressive B-cell lymphoma. V dropped 10 bases and J dropped 0; count of bases not matched to a gene: 10. Per germline, CDR1 MDHEN and CDR2 SYDVKM. The CDR3 runs 15 residues. Using immunoSEQ multiplex PCR, the repertoire was profiled, and TCRdb retains in-frame clones only, with some absent. The sample yields 400 to 600 clones, roughly 86% seen once. The sequence was obtained from an adult with diffuse large B cell lymphoma. V gene TRBV28 combines with J gene TRBJ1-1; 8 bases are shared with TRBD1. The sequenced material came from tumor tissue. The CDR3 DNA reads as TGTGCCACCGGACAGGGAGGCTTGATGAACACTGAAGCTTTCTTT. Amino acids: CATGQGGLMNTEAFF.